This T cell receptor beta chain is drawn from a study of cytomegalovirus exposure and HLA in healthy donors. Study-level points and caveats: Compared with the roughly 700-donor mean, an Asian-associated ancestry cluster reportedly had fewer N-insertions, according to a later analysis. Specificity for CMV antigens was confirmed in vitro for three of the CMV-associated chains.

As for this clone: Its target is unknown.

The PCR was carried out with 60 Vbeta primers and 13 Jbeta primers. Clones were sequenced by immunoSEQ multiplex PCR, and TCRdb holds only the in-frame ones, with some missing. The profile covers around 210,000 clones, with 85% appearing a single time and 0.24% taken by the ten largest. Donors were nominally healthy when sampled, though unrecorded immune exposures were likely. The V end lost 10 bases, the J end lost 6 bases, and 16 bases lay between the germline ends. Germline CDR1 and CDR2: SNHLY and FYNNEI. The CDR3 spans 12 residues. The TCR sequence derives from a girl aged 2-10 years in good health and CMV-seronegative. V usage is TRBV2 and J usage is TRBJ2-7; tentative D call: TRBD2 (7 bases). The sample was PBMCs. The CDR3 reads CAIQLGGLEQYF. CDR3 sequence (DNA): TGTGCCATCCAACTGGGGGGGCTCGAGCAGTACTTC.